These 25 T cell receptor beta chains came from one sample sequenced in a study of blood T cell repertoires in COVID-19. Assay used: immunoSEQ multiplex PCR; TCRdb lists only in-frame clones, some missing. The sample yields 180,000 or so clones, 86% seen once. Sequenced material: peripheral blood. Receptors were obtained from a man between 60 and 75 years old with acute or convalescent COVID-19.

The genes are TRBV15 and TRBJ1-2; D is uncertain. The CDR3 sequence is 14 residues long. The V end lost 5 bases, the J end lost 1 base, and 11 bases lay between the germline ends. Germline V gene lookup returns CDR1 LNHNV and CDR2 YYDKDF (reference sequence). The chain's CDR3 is CATSLPTYNYGYTF. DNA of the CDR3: TGTGCCACCAGCCTTCCCACTTATAACTATGGCTACACCTTC.

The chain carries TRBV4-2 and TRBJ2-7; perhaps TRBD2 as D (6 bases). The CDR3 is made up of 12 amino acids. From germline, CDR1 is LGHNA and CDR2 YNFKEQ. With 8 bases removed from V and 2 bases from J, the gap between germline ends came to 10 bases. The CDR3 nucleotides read TGTGCCAGCCGGGGAGGCGCCTACGAGCAGTACTTC. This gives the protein CASRGGAYEQYF.

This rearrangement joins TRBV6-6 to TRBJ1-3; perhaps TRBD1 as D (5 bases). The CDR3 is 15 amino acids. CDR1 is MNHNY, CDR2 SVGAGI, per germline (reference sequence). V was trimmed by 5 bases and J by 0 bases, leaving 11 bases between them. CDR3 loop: CASSTTDLSGNTIYF. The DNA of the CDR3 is TGTGCCAGCAGTACGACAGATCTCTCTGGAAACACCATATATTTT.

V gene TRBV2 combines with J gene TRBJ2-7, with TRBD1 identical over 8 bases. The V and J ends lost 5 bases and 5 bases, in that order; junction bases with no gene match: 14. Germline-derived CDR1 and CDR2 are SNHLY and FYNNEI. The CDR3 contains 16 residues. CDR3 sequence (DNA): TGTGCCAGCAGTAAGTTTGGCAGGGGGCGTAACCACGAGCAGTACTTC. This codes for CASSKFGRGRNHEQYF.

In DNA form, the CDR3 reads TGTGCCAGCAGTATAGGGACTAGCGGGTTTAGGCGTGAGACCCAGTACTTC. Its translation is CASSIGTSGFRRETQYF. J is TRBJ2-5 and V is TRBV5-4, with 12 bases matching TRBD2. Germline CDR1 and CDR2: SGHNT and YYREEE (reference sequence). This CDR3 is 17 amino acids long. Trimming took 5 bases from V and 5 from J; bases not matched to a gene: 13.

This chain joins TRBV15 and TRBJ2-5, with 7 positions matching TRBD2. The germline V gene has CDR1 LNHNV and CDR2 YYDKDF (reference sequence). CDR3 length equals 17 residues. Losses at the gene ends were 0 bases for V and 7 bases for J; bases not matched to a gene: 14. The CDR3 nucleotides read TGTGCCACCAGCAGAGAAAGCGGCGGGACTACCGCACGGACCCAGTACTTC. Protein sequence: CATSRESGGTTARTQYF.

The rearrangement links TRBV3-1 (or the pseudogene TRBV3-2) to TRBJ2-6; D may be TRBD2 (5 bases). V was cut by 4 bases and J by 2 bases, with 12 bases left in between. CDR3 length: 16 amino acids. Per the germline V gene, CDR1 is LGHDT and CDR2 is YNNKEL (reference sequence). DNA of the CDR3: TGTGCCAGCAGCCCTCCGGGGTACCCTGGGGCCAACGTCCTGACTTTC. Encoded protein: CASSPPGYPGANVLTF.

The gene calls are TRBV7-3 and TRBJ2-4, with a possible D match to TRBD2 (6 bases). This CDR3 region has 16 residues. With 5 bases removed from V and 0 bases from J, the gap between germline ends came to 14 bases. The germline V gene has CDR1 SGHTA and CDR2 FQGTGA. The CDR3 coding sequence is TGTGCCAGCAGCCCCTCCGGGAGCCTAGCCAAAAACATTCAGTACTTC. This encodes CASSPSGSLAKNIQYF.

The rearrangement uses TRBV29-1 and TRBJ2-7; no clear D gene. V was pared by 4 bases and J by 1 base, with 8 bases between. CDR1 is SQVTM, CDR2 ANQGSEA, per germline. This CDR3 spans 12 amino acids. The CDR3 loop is CSVVSGSYEQYF. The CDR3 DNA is TGCAGCGTTGTCTCCGGGTCCTACGAGCAGTACTTC.

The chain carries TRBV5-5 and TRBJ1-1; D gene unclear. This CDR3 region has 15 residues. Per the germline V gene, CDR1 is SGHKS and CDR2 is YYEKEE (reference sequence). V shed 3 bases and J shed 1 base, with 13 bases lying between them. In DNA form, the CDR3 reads TGTGCCAGCAGCTGGGTTTGGGCGAAGAACACTGAAGCTTTCTTT. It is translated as CASSWVWAKNTEAFF.

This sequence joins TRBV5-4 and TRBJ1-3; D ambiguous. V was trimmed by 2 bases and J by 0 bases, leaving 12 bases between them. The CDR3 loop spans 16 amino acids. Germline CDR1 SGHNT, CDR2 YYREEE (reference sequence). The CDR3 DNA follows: TGTGCCAGCAGCTTAGGACTCGAAAGCTCTGGAAACACCATATATTTT. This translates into CASSLGLESSGNTIYF.

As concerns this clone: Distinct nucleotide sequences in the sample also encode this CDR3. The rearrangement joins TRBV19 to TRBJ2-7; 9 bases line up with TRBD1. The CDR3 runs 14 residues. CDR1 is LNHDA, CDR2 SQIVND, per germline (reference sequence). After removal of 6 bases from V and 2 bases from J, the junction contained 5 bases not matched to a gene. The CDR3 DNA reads TGTGCCAGTAGCCAGGGACAGGGTCCCTACGAGCAGTACTTC. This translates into CASSQGQGPYEQYF. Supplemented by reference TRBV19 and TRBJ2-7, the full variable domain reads DGGITQSPKYLFRKEGQNVTLSCEQNLNHDAMYWYRQDPGQGLRLIYYSQIVNDFQKGDIAEGYSVSREKKESFPLTVTSAQKNPTAFYLCASSQGQGPYEQYFGPGTRLTVT.

The DNA of the CDR3 is TGTGCCAGCAGCATAAGAGAGGGTCTCGAGCAGTTCTTC. It translates to CASSIREGLEQFF. The chain is built from TRBV7-8 and TRBJ2-1; the D gene is possibly TRBD2 (5 bases). The length of the CDR3 is 13 residues. Germline V CDR1 and CDR2: SGHVS, FQNEAQ. The V and J ends lost 5 bases and 10 bases respectively, with 15 bases between them.

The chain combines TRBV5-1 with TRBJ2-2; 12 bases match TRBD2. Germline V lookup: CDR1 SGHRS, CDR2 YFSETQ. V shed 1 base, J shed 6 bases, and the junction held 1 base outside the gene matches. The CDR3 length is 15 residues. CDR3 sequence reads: CASSLTSGRPGELFF. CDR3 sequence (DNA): TGCGCCAGCAGCTTGACTAGCGGGAGGCCCGGGGAGCTGTTTTTT.

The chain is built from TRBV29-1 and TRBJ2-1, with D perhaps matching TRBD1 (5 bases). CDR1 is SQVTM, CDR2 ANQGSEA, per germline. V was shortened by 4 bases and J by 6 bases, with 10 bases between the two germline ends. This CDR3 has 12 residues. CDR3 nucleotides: TGCAGCGTTGTGGGCAGGGCCAATGAGCAGTTCTTC. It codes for CSVVGRANEQFF.

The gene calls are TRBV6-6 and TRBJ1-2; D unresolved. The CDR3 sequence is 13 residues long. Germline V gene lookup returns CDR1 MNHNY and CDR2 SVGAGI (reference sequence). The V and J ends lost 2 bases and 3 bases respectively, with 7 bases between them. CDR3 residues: CASSYPEDYGYTF. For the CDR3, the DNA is TGTGCCAGCAGTTACCCAGAAGACTATGGCTACACCTTC.

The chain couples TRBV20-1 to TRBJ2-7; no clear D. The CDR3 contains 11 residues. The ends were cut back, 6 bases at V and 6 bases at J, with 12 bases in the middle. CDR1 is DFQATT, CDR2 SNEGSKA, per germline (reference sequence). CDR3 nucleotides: TGCAGTGCCCCGGTTGAACTCGAGCAGTACTTC. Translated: CSAPVELEQYF.

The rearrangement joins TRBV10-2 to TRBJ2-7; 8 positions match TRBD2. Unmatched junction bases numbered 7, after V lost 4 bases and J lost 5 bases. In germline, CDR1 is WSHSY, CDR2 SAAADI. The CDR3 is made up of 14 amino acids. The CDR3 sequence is CASSVPREANEQYF. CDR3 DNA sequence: TGCGCCAGCAGTGTTCCGCGGGAGGCCAACGAGCAGTACTTC.

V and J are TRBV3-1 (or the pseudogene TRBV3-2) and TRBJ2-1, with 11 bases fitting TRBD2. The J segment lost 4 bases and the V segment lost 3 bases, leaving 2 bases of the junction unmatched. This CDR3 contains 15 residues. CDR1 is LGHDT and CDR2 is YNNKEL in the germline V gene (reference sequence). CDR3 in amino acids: CASSQGLAVYNEQFF. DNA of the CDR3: TGTGCCAGCAGCCAGGGACTAGCGGTATACAATGAGCAGTTCTTC.

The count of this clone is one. The CDR3 DNA reads TGTGCCAGCACCCGGAGCGGGGGCACAGATACGCAGTATTTT. Amino acid sequence: CASTRSGGTDTQYF. The chain employs TRBV27 and TRBJ2-3; TRBD2 aligns across 7 bases. After removal of 7 bases from V and 1 base from J, the junction contained 5 bases not matched to a gene. The CDR3 extends over 14 amino acids. In germline, CDR1 is MNHEY, CDR2 SMNVEV (reference sequence).

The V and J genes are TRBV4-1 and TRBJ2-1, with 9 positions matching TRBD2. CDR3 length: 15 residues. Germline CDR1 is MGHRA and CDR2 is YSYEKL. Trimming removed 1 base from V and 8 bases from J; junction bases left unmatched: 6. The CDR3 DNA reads TGCGCCAGCAGCCAAGTTAGCGGGAGTGGATATGAGCAGTTCTTC. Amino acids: CASSQVSGSGYEQFF.

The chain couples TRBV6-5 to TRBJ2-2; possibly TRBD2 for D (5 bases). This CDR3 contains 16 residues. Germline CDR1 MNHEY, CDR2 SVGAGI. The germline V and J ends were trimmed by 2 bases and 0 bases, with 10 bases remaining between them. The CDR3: CASSYGPGSNTGELFF. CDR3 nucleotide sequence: TGTGCCAGCAGTTACGGTCCGGGGTCGAACACCGGGGAGCTGTTTTTT.

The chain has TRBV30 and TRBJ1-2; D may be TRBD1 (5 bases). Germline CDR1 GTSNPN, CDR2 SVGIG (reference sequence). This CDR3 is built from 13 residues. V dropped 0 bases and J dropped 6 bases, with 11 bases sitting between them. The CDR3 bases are TGTGCCTGGAGTGTACGCAGGGTGCATGGCTACACCTTC. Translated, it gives CAWSVRRVHGYTF.

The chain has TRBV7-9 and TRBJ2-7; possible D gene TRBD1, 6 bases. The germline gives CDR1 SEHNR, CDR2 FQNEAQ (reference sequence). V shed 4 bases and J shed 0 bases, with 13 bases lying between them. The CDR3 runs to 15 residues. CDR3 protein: CASSYRQATSYEQYF. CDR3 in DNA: TGTGCCAGCAGCTATAGACAGGCGACCTCCTACGAGCAGTACTTC.

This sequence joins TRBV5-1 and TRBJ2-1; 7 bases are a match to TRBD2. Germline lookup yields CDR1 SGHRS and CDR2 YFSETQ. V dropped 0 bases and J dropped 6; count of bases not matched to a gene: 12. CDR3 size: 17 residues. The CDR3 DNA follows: TGCGCCAGCAGCTTGGAGGGTATGGCGGGAGTTCGCAATGAGCAGTTCTTC. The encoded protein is CASSLEGMAGVRNEQFF.